A selection of T cell receptor beta chains follows, all from one sample in a study of Graves' ophthalmopathy and Graves' hyperthyroidism. TCRdb analysed the multiplex PCR reads with MiXCR anew, one entry per CDR3 protein. The sample yields 450,000 to 600,000 distinct CDR3 sequences, 39% seen once. Sequencing was done on a sample of peripheral blood or thyroid tissue (not recorded which). These receptors all stem from an adult man with Graves' hyperthyroidism. CDR3s include the opening cysteine and the closing phenylalanine or tryptophan. The order of the fields is D gene, clone size, J gene, V gene, CDR3 DNA, CDR3 protein. D genes are given only for firm matches. Clone size appears in some rows only: once, few, many, or a class for an expanded clone.

>.|few|TRBJ2-7|TRBV29-1
TGCAGCGTTCGGGACATGGGCTACGAGCAGTACTTC
CSVRDMGYEQYF
>.|.|TRBJ2-5|TRBV19
TGTGCCAGTAGTATAAATTCCGGAGAGACCCAGTACTTC
CASSINSGETQYF
>TRBD2|.|TRBJ2-1|TRBV9
TGTGCCAGCAGCGTAGGGCCTAGCGGGCCCTACAATGAGCAGTTCTTC
CASSVGPSGPYNEQFF
>.|many|TRBJ1-2|TRBV19
TGTGCCAGTATTGGGCGGGGTGGAGGCTACACCTTC
CASIGRGGGYTF
>.|.|TRBJ2-7|TRBV10-3
TGTGCCATCAGTGAGTCGAGGGGCTACGAGCAGTACTTC
CAISESRGYEQYF
>.|many|TRBJ2-2|TRBV4-1
TGCGCCAGCAGCCAAGCGAACCCTAGCGGGGAGCTGTTTTTT
CASSQANPSGELFF
>.|few|TRBJ1-2|TRBV14
TGTGCCAGCAGCCAAGCGTTTTTGGACACCAACTATGGCTACACCTTC
CASSQAFLDTNYGYTF
>TRBD1|.|TRBJ2-7|TRBV29-1
TGCAGCGTACGACAGGGGGCAAGCGAGCAGTACTTC
CSVRQGASEQYF
>TRBD1|.|TRBJ1-2|TRBV10-3
TGTGCCAGCAGTGCGACAGGGGTTACTTGGGCTGGCTACACCTTC
CASSATGVTWAGYTF
>TRBD1|many|TRBJ2-7|TRBV10-2
TGCGCCAGCAGTGAGTCAACAGGGGTCGAGCAGTACTTC
CASSESTGVEQYF
>TRBD1|many|TRBJ1-2|TRBV6-5
TGTGCCAGCAGTAAAGACAGGGACGGCTACACCTTC
CASSKDRDGYTF
>.|many|TRBJ2-7|TRBV7-6
TGTGCCAGCAGCTCGCCCCCGGGACATGAGCAGTACTTC
CASSSPPGHEQYF
>.|few|TRBJ1-5|TRBV7-2
TGTGCCAGCAGCTCCGCCGGGACTTTTGTTTATAGCAATCAGCCCCAGCATTTT
CASSSAGTFVYSNQPQHF
>.|many|TRBJ2-7|TRBV7-8
TGTGCCGCCTCGGGGGCAGGGCTCTCCTACGAGCAGTACTTC
CAASGAGLSYEQYF
>.|many|TRBJ1-1|TRBV7-3
TGTGCCAGCAGCTCCGATCCCGACAGCACTGAAGCTTTCTTT
CASSSDPDSTEAFF
>.|.|TRBJ2-7|TRBV7-9
TGTGCCAGCACCCTCCATCCCTCCTACGAGCAGTACTTC
CASTLHPSYEQYF
>.|many|TRBJ2-2|TRBV29-1
TGCAGCGCAGGGTTCACCGGGGAGCTGTTTTTT
CSAGFTGELFF
>.|many|TRBJ2-5|TRBV13
TGTGCCAGCAGCTCAGGGTTATCAGGAGAGACCCAGTACTTC
CASSSGLSGETQYF
>TRBD1|few|TRBJ1-1|TRBV5-6
TGTGCCAGCAGCTTGGGGGAATTGACAGGGGAGGCTTTCTTT
CASSLGELTGEAFF
>TRBD1|many|TRBJ1-5|TRBV12-3/TRBV12-4
TGTGCCAGCAGCCAGGGGACAGCCCAGCATTTT
CASSQGTAQHF
>TRBD1|.|TRBJ2-2|TRBV6-5
TGTGCCAGCATTCAGGACAGGTGGGGCACCGGGGAGCTGCTTTTT
CASIQDRWGTGELLF
>.|many|TRBJ2-2|TRBV24-1
TGTGCCACCAGTGATATCGACAGGGGGGAGCTGTTTTTT
CATSDIDRGELFF
>.|.|TRBJ1-6|TRBV13
TGTGCCAGCAGCTCCGCAGGGGAGGCGAATTCACCCCTCCACTTT
CASSSAGEANSPLHF
>TRBD1|.|TRBJ1-4|TRBV2
TGTGCCAGCAGTGAGGAGGGGGCGGGCGAAAAACTGTTTTTT
CASSEEGAGEKLFF
>.|.|TRBJ2-3|TRBV5-1
TGCGCCAGCAGCTTGGTTCTCCCAGATACGCAGTATTTT
CASSLVLPDTQYF
>.|.|TRBJ1-4|TRBV12-3/TRBV12-4
TGTGCCAGCAGTTTAAACGGGATTGGGACACTGTTTTTT
CASSLNGIGTLFF